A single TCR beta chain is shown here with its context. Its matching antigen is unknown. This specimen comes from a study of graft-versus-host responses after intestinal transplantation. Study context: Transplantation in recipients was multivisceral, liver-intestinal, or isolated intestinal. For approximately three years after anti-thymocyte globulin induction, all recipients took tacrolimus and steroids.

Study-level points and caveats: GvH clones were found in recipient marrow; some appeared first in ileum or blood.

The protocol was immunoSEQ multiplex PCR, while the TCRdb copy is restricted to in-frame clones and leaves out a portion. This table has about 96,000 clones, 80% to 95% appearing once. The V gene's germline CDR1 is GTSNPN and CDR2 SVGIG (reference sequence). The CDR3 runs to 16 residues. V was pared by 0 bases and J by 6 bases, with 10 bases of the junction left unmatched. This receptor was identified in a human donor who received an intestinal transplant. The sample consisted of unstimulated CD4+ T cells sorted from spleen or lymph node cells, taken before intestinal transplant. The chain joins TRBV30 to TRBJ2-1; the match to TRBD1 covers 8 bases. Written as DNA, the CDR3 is TGTGCCTGGAGTGTACTGGCCGGGACAGGCATCAATGAGCAGTTCTTC. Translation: CAWSVLAGTGINEQFF.